The subject of this entry is one TCR beta chain. The entry originates in a study of shared clonotypes between healthy human individuals. At a deep level, the assay was run. Generated by immunoSEQ multiplex PCR, the TCRdb table keeps only in-frame clones and is missing some. The table lists approximately 2,200,000 clones, 93% of them singletons. Selected positively for CCR7 and CD45RO-negative, naive CD8 cells excluded terminally differentiated effector memory CD45RA+ cells. This clonotype was sampled from a man in his late teens or twenties in good health. Some clones in this sample may be carry-over from other donors' samples. Sequencing was carried out using naive CD8+ T cells from PBMCs.

CDR3 in DNA: TGTGCCAGCAGCTATGACAGGGGCTATGGCTACACCTTC. It specifies CASSYDRGYGYTF. The chain is built from TRBV5-6 and TRBJ1-2, with 8 bases aligning to TRBD1. Losses at the gene ends were 3 bases for V and 4 bases for J; bases not matched to a gene: 2. This CDR3 is 13 amino acids long. Germline CDR1 reads SGHDT; CDR2 reads YYEEEE.